This T cell receptor (beta chain) emerged from a study of blood T cells in healthy people across ages. Regarding the study as a whole: Naive T cell percentage by flow cytometry tracked strongly with beta diversity.

A remark on this clonotype: Its antigen is not identified.

CDR3 length equals 18 residues. Germline trimming cut 4 bases from V and 2 bases from J; bases unmatched to any gene: 14. CDR1 SGHDT and CDR2 YYEEEE come from the germline V gene. The authors ran a second PCR of about 6 to 12 cycles using a sample-barcoded 5' primer and a J-beta primer mix. Every single cDNA molecule received a tag from a template-switch adaptor with 12 random nucleotides. MiXCR, applied by TCRdb to the 5' RACE reads, yields one record per CDR3 protein. This table has around 900,000 distinct CDR3 sequences, roughly 47% appearing once. There were healthy Caucasian individuals from Russia, aged roughly 6 to 100, serving as donors. Isolation per sample recovered at least 6 million PBMCs.

The sequence was collected from a woman aged 55-69 years in good health. The gene calls are TRBV5-6 and TRBJ2-7; 11 bases map to TRBD1. The sequenced material came from blood. The CDR3: CASSVPGQGGVAAYEQYF. The CDR3 DNA sequence: TGTGCCAGCAGCGTGCCGGGACAGGGGGGGGTAGCGGCCTACGAGCAGTACTTC. Supplemented by reference TRBV5-6 and TRBJ2-7, the full variable domain reads DAGVTQSPTHLIKTRGQQVTLRCSPKSGHDTVSWYQQALGQGPQFIFQYYEEEERQRGNFPDRFSGHQFPNYSSELNVNALLLGDSALYLCASSVPGQGGVAAYEQYFGPGTRLTVT.